Listed below are T cell receptor beta chains from one sample, sequenced in a study of shared clonotypes between healthy human individuals. TCRdb keeps only in-frame clones here, not all; method: immunoSEQ multiplex PCR. The table includes over 1.4 million clones, roughly 96% detected once. The sample was naive CD4+ T cells sorted from blood. Source of these receptors: a young man in good health. Each CDR3 is given with its conserved first and last residue. D genes are given only for firm matches. Not all rows give a size; the values are once, few, many and, for expanded clones, a class.

D gene,V gene,clone size,CDR3 length,J gene,CDR3 protein,CDR3 DNA
NA,TRBV7-9,NA,12,TRBJ2-1,CASSFTGDEQFF,TGTGCCAGCAGCTTTACAGGAGATGAGCAGTTCTTC
TRBD1,TRBV15,NA,19,TRBJ2-2,CATSRVAHPGQQNTGELFF,TGTGCCACCAGCAGAGTGGCGCACCCGGGACAGCAGAACACCGGGGAGCTGTTTTTT
TRBD2,TRBV10-1,NA,15,TRBJ2-1,CASSDPGGRSNEQFF,TGCGCCAGCAGTGACCCGGGAGGCCGTTCCAATGAGCAGTTCTTC
NA,TRBV10-3,NA,17,TRBJ1-1,CAIKPMRGDRGVTEAFF,TGTGCCATCAAGCCGATGAGGGGGGACCGAGGGGTCACTGAAGCTTTCTTT
NA,TRBV6-5,NA,15,TRBJ2-2,CASSASGLQTGELFF,TGTGCCAGCAGTGCCTCGGGACTGCAGACCGGGGAGCTGTTTTTT
NA,TRBV11-2,NA,16,TRBJ2-1,CASSPIIRFSYNEQFF,TGTGCCAGCAGCCCCATCATCAGGTTTTCCTACAATGAGCAGTTCTTC
TRBD1,TRBV18,NA,15,TRBJ2-7,CASSPPGTGLYEQYF,TGTGCCAGCTCACCACCCGGGACAGGGCTTTACGAGCAGTACTTC
NA,TRBV6-1,NA,16,TRBJ2-5,CASSEAWRGYQETQYF,TGTGCCAGCAGTGAAGCCTGGCGGGGATACCAAGAGACCCAGTACTTC
TRBD1,TRBV7-9,NA,15,TRBJ2-1,CASRTDRVPYNEQFF,TGTGCCAGCAGAACGGACAGGGTACCCTACAATGAGCAGTTCTTC
NA,TRBV5-1,NA,15,TRBJ1-1,CASSLGGGLNTEAFF,TGCGCCAGCAGCTTGGGCGGAGGATTGAACACTGAAGCTTTCTTT
NA,TRBV5-6,NA,11,TRBJ2-1,CATGTYNEQFF,TGTGCCACAGGGACCTACAATGAGCAGTTCTTC
TRBD2,TRBV11-2,few,15,TRBJ2-1,CASSSSGRGYNEQFF,TGTGCCAGCAGCTCAAGCGGGAGGGGCTACAATGAGCAGTTCTTC
NA,TRBV6-6,once,16,TRBJ1-1,CASSYAPLGAHTEAFF,TGTGCCAGCAGTTACGCCCCCCTAGGGGCGCACACTGAAGCTTTCTTT
NA,TRBV5-4,NA,13,TRBJ1-1,CASSQQVRTEAFF,TGTGCCAGCAGCCAACAAGTGAGGACTGAAGCTTTCTTT
TRBD2,TRBV6-1,NA,18,TRBJ2-3,CASSGTSGKGLRTDTQYF,TGTGCCAGCAGTGGGACTAGCGGGAAGGGGCTTCGCACAGATACGCAGTATTTT
NA,TRBV18,NA,15,TRBJ2-7,CASSPPGARVYEQYF,TGTGCCAGCTCACCACCAGGGGCGCGGGTCTACGAGCAGTACTTC
NA,TRBV10-2,NA,17,TRBJ2-5,CASGAGPVASKLETQYF,TGCGCCAGCGGGGCAGGGCCGGTCGCGTCAAAACTGGAGACCCAGTACTTC
NA,TRBV28,NA,15,TRBJ1-1,CASSRPGDLNTEAFF,TGTGCCAGCAGTCGCCCCGGGGACCTGAACACTGAAGCTTTCTTT
NA,TRBV28,NA,12,TRBJ1-2,CASSGRGDGYTF,TGTGCCAGCAGCGGTAGGGGGGATGGCTACACCTTC
NA,TRBV5-1,NA,13,TRBJ1-5,CASSQSGGQPQHF,TGCGCCAGCAGCCAGTCGGGAGGCCAGCCCCAGCATTTT
NA,TRBV2,few,12,TRBJ1-1,CASSGMNTEAFF,TGTGCCAGCAGCGGTATGAACACTGAAGCTTTCTTT
NA,TRBV19,NA,15,TRBJ1-5,CASRSQGYSNQPQHF,TGTGCCAGTAGATCACAGGGATATAGCAATCAGCCCCAGCATTTT
NA,TRBV6-5,NA,15,TRBJ2-2,CASSYLTVITGELFF,TGTGCCAGCAGTTATCTTACCGTTATCACCGGGGAGCTGTTTTTT